The 14 T cell receptor beta chains in this list originate from one sample, sequenced in a study of control samples from healthy donors and cancer patients. The data were produced by immunoSEQ multiplex PCR, yet TCRdb's version contains in-frame clones alone and is incomplete. The sample gives 40,000 to 55,000 clones, about 92% of which show up once; around 1.4% is in the top ten. The sequenced sample was PBMCs. These receptors were obtained from a man aged 35 to 55 with colorectal cancer.

The V and J genes are TRBV6-6 and TRBJ1-1; the D is unclear. Germline V gene data show CDR1 as MNHNY and CDR2 as SVGAGI (reference sequence). The V gene lost 7 bases and the J gene lost 0 bases, with 9 bases spanning the gap. The length of the CDR3 is 13 residues. The CDR3 region has the DNA TGTGCCAGCACCCCAGGAATGAACACTGAAGCTTTCTTT. Amino acid sequence: CASTPGMNTEAFF.

This chain joins TRBV5-4 and TRBJ2-5; D is unresolved. The CDR3 contains 13 residues. Trimming left V 4 bases short and J 1 base short, with 8 bases between. CDR1 and CDR2 (germline): SGHNT, YYREEE (reference sequence). For the CDR3, the DNA is TGTGCCAGCAGCGTGTGGATCCAAGAGACCCAGTACTTC. Translating gives CASSVWIQETQYF.

This chain uses TRBV5-1 with TRBJ2-6, with D perhaps being TRBD1 or TRBD2 (5 bases each). The V gene's germline CDR1 is SGHRS and CDR2 YFSETQ. This CDR3 is built from 19 residues. Trimming took 0 bases from V and 0 from J, leaving 16 bases between them. For the CDR3, the DNA is TGCGCCAGCAGCTTGGCATCCGGGACGGCGAGCTCTGGGGCCAACGTCCTGACTTTC. Translation: CASSLASGTASSGANVLTF.

The rearrangement links TRBV27 to TRBJ1-1, with D uncertain. The length of the CDR3 is 14 residues. CDR1 is MNHEY, CDR2 SMNVEV, per germline (reference sequence). V lost 7 bases and J lost 1, with 13 bases in between. CDR3 sequence (DNA): TGTGCCAGCAAACCTCTCGCAGGGAACACTGAAGCTTTCTTT. Its translation is CASKPLAGNTEAFF.

This clone was detected once. Here the CDR3 reads CASSPPGLHSYEQYF. The CDR3 bases are TGTGCCAGCAGCCCCCCGGGACTACACTCCTACGAGCAGTACTTC. The rearrangement links TRBV11-2 to TRBJ2-7, with 7 nucleotides matching TRBD2. The CDR3 is 15 amino acids. The trim removed 5 bases at V and 0 bases at J, leaving 7 bases unmatched. CDR1 and CDR2 (germline): SGHAT, FQNNGV.

This chain connects TRBV5-5 to TRBJ2-7; 7 bases agree with TRBD1. The CDR3 runs to 15 residues. Germline V gene data show CDR1 as SGHKS and CDR2 as YYEKEE (reference sequence). With 4 bases clipped from V and 5 bases from J, the junction kept 12 bases outside the gene matches. The CDR3 protein is CASSLRQRGPDEQYF. The CDR3 DNA reads TGTGCCAGCAGCCTCCGGCAGAGGGGGCCCGACGAGCAGTACTTC.

This clone has more than one count but fewer than ten. This specimen includes other DNA sequences encoding the same CDR3. The V and J genes are TRBV4-1 and TRBJ2-3, with D unresolved. The CDR3 extends over 15 amino acids. Trimming pared 0 bases from V and 0 bases from J, leaving 7 bases between. Germline CDR1 is MGHRA and CDR2 is YSYEKL. The CDR3 reads CASSQDSSSTDTQYF. The CDR3 region has the DNA TGCGCCAGCAGCCAAGACAGTTCTAGCACAGATACGCAGTATTTT.

V usage is TRBV2 and J usage is TRBJ1-2; 8 positions match TRBD1. The CDR3 contains 14 residues. CDR1 SNHLY and CDR2 FYNNEI come from the germline V gene. J was trimmed by 8 bases and V by 8 bases; bases with no gene match: 13. CDR3 nucleotides: TGTGCCAGCCTATCGGACAGGGAAGGAGAGGGCTACACCTTC. This gives the protein CASLSDREGEGYTF.

DNA for the CDR3: TGCAGCGTTTACCTTCAGAACACTGAAGCTTTCTTT. Translating gives CSVYLQNTEAFF. The chain is built from TRBV29-1 and TRBJ1-1; D remains unclear. The CDR3 is 12 residues long. Germline V gives CDR1 SQVTM, CDR2 ANQGSEA. V was cut by 5 bases and J by 1 base, with 8 bases left in between.

The chain links TRBV3-1 (or the pseudogene TRBV3-2) to TRBJ2-2, with TRBD2 identical over 14 bases. The CDR3 extends over 17 amino acids. V was clipped by 4 bases and J by 3 bases; unmatched bases: 4. Germline V gene data show CDR1 as LGHDT and CDR2 as YNNKEL (reference sequence). For the CDR3, the DNA is TGTGCCAGCAGCCCCGGGACTAGCGGGAGATACACCGGGGAGCTGTTTTTT. Amino acid sequence: CASSPGTSGRYTGELFF.

The V gene is TRBV28, the J gene TRBJ2-1; D possibly corresponds to TRBD2 (5 bases). Trimming left V 3 bases short and J 1 base short, with 16 bases between. Germline-derived CDR1 and CDR2 are MDHEN and SYDVKM. This CDR3 spans 17 amino acids. In DNA, the CDR3 is TGTGCCAGCAGTTTCCCTGCCTTAGCGCCATCCTACAATGAGCAGTTCTTC. This codes for CASSFPALAPSYNEQFF.

This clone turned up a few times. The chain employs TRBV6-5 and TRBJ1-1; D not resolved. CDR1 is MNHEY and CDR2 is SVGAGI in the germline V gene. CDR3 length equals 13 residues. V gave up 6 bases and J gave up 3 bases, with 11 bases separating them. CDR3 protein: CASSLSSYTEAFF. In nucleotides, the CDR3 is TGTGCCAGCAGCCTCTCGAGCTACACTGAAGCTTTCTTT.

The chain employs TRBV10-2 and TRBJ1-5; 9 bases line up with TRBD1. Germline CDR1 WSHSY, CDR2 SAAADI. V shed 6 bases, J shed 7 bases, and the junction held 10 bases outside the gene matches. The CDR3 is made up of 15 amino acids. The CDR3 DNA is TGCGCCAGCAGGACGGACAGGGGAATGCGGCAGCCCCAGCATTTT. It yields the protein CASRTDRGMRQPQHF.

The chain has TRBV27 and TRBJ1-4; D possibly corresponds to TRBD1 (6 bases). Germline values: CDR1 MNHEY, CDR2 SMNVEV (reference sequence). The CDR3 totals 14 residues. Deletions cut 6 bases from V and 6 bases from J, with 14 bases between. For the CDR3, the DNA is TGTGCCAGCAGACCGGGCAGGGGTGATGAAAAACTGTTTTTT. It codes for CASRPGRGDEKLFF.